This paragraph reports one TCR beta chain. The antigen is not known. These data originate in a study of CD4+ T cells in melanoma. Study-wide points: CD8+ T cell, macrophage and B cell function reportedly correlated with neoantigen-specific CD4+ T cells. Reportedly, melanoma neoantigen-specific CD4+ T cells showed varied differentiation states.

Repertoires were generated with immunoSEQ multiplex PCR, while TCRdb's copy carries only in-frame clones and drops some. The sample has 90,000 to 130,000 clones; approximately 90% are singletons. Germline V gene sequence: CDR1 SGHVS, CDR2 FNYEAQ. The CDR3 consists of 15 residues. V was trimmed by 5 bases and J by 5 bases, leaving 18 bases between them. Sequenced: peripheral blood. The chain joins TRBV7-6 to TRBJ2-5; D gene uncertain. The sequence derives from a human donor with melanoma. Written as DNA, the CDR3 is TGTGCCAGCAGCCCAGTTGGGTCGGTCGGCGAGACCCAGTACTTC. It codes for CASSPVGSVGETQYF. Variable domain in full (rest from reference TRBV7-6 and TRBJ2-5): GAGVSQSPRYKVTKRGQDVALRCDPISGHVSLYWYRQALGQGPEFLTYFNYEAQQDKSGLPNDRFSAERPEGSISTLTIQRTEQRDSAMYRCASSPVGSVGETQYFGPGTRLLVL.